This entry lists 31 T cell receptor beta chains sequenced from one sample in a study of T cells in Graves' hyperthyroidism and ophthalmopathy. Template material for amplifying TCR beta CDR3 regions consisted of RNA transcripts. The HTBI primer set was used in a first-round RT-PCR of the TCR CDR3. MiXCR, applied by TCRdb to the multiplex PCR reads, yields one record per CDR3 protein. The data show 360,000 or so distinct CDR3 sequences, 15% to 20% seen once. Sequencing input: blood. These TCRs come from a woman younger than 30 with Graves' hyperthyroidism.

The gene calls are TRBV6-5 and TRBJ1-2; the D is unclear. CDR3 length: 13 amino acids. Trimming removed 1 base at V and 2 bases at J, with 5 bases between. Germline loops: CDR1 MNHEY, CDR2 SVGAGI. The CDR3 here is CASSYLENYGYTF. The DNA for the CDR3 is TGTGCCAGCAGTTACTTGGAAAACTATGGCTACACCTTC.

This chain links TRBV4-1 with TRBJ2-5; D not certain. V lost 4 bases to trimming and J lost 4 bases, with 7 bases between them. The CDR3 totals 12 residues. Germline V lookup: CDR1 MGHRA, CDR2 YSYEKL. The CDR3 region is CASSLPRETQYF. The CDR3 coding sequence is TGCGCCAGCAGCCTCCCTCGAGAGACCCAGTACTTC.

The chain is built from TRBV20-1 and TRBJ2-7, with D possibly TRBD1 on 6 matching bases. The V end was cut by 8 bases, the J end by 3 bases, with 14 bases between. The CDR3 is 12 amino acids. Germline-derived CDR1 and CDR2 are DFQATT and SNEGSKA (reference sequence). The CDR3 here is CSTRQANYEQYF. The CDR3 DNA is TGCAGTACGAGACAGGCGAACTACGAGCAGTACTTC.

This clonotype was seen many times. One junction end does not reproduce the germline sequence, and a read error may be involved. This chain joins TRBV6-2 or TRBV6-3 and TRBJ2-7; D might be TRBD1 (6 bases). The length of the CDR3 is 18 residues. Germline V lookup: CDR1 MNHEY, CDR2 SVGEGT. CDR3: CASSNGVGGRGDSDEQCF. CDR3 nucleotide sequence: TGTGCCAGCAGTAACGGGGTGGGTGGCAGGGGTGATTCTGACGAGCAGTGCTTC.

At least ten counts were recorded for this clonotype. CDR3 sequence (DNA): TGTGCCAGCAGACCTACTCCTAGCGAAGAGACCCAGTACTTC. This sequence encodes CASRPTPSEETQYF. The chain links TRBV2 to TRBJ2-5, with D maybe TRBD2 (6 bases). In germline, CDR1 is SNHLY, CDR2 FYNNEI. The CDR3 spans 14 residues. V was cut by 6 bases and J by 3 bases, with 14 bases left in between.

This clonotype was observed many times. The genes are TRBV24-1 and TRBJ1-1, with D possibly being TRBD1 (6 bases). Trimming left V 3 bases short and J 11 bases short, with 15 bases between. This CDR3 has 13 amino acids. Germline values: CDR1 KGHDR, CDR2 SFDVKD. CDR3 region: CATSDLQGFSAFF. The CDR3 DNA follows: TGTGCCACCAGTGATCTACAGGGATTTAGCGCTTTCTTT.

This clonotype was recorded many times. The rearrangement links TRBV10-3 to TRBJ1-5, with D hard to call. The CDR3 contains 15 residues. V lost 4 bases and J 2 bases, leaving 12 bases between the germline ends. Germline V gene sequence: CDR1 ENHRY, CDR2 SYGVKD. CDR3 nucleotide sequence: TGTGCCATCAGTGCCACCCACGGGGGCAATCAGCCCCAGCATTTT. Protein sequence: CAISATHGGNQPQHF.

This clonotype was counted many times. The rearrangement joins TRBV4-2 to TRBJ1-1; no definite D call. Germline V gene data show CDR1 as LGHNA and CDR2 as YNFKEQ. This CDR3 contains 12 residues. The V end was cut by 0 bases, the J end by 11 bases, with 10 bases between. CDR3 amino acids: CASSQDSAVAFF. CDR3 nucleotides: TGTGCCAGCAGCCAAGATTCGGCGGTGGCTTTCTTT.

This clonotype was seen at least ten times. The chain carries TRBV5-1 and TRBJ1-1; no clear D. V was cut by 4 bases and J by 1 base, with 8 bases left in between. This CDR3 contains 13 residues. Looked up from germline, CDR1 is SGHRS and CDR2 is YFSETQ. The CDR3 nucleotides read TGCGCCAGCAGCCCCGATGCGAACACTGAAGCTTTCTTT. Its translation: CASSPDANTEAFF.

This chain links TRBV11-2 with TRBJ2-1, with TRBD1 matching 8 bases. CDR1 and CDR2 from the germline V gene are SGHAT and FQNNGV. V lost 0 bases to trimming and J lost 3 bases; unmatched junction nucleotides: 1. The CDR3 runs to 15 residues. The CDR3 nucleotides are TGTGCCAGCAGCTTAGACAGGGGGCACTACAATGAGCAGTTCTTC. This translates into CASSLDRGHYNEQFF.

This clonotype has at least ten counts. The chain carries TRBV6-1 and TRBJ1-1; D might be TRBD1 (5 bases). Looked up from germline, CDR1 is MNHNS and CDR2 is SASEGT. V lost 4 bases and J 1 base, leaving 16 bases between the germline ends. CDR3 length: 16 residues. The CDR3, as DNA: TGTGCCAGCAGTGCCCGGGGCGTGGGTTCGAACACTGAAGCTTTCTTT. Protein sequence: CASSARGVGSNTEAFF.

This clonotype was seen repeatedly, ten times or more. The V gene is TRBV5-5, the J gene TRBJ2-5, with D tentatively TRBD1 (6 bases). The CDR3 sequence is 14 residues long. Deletions cut 1 base from V and 1 base from J, with 8 bases between. Germline V gives CDR1 SGHKS, CDR2 YYEKEE (reference sequence). CDR3 sequence reads: CASSLSRGQETQYF. The CDR3 bases are TGTGCCAGCAGCTTGAGCAGGGGCCAAGAGACCCAGTACTTC.

In this sample, this clonotype turned up many times. V gene TRBV20-1 combines with J gene TRBJ1-2; 9 bases agree with TRBD1. This CDR3 has 16 residues. CDR1 DFQATT and CDR2 SNEGSKA come from the germline V gene (reference sequence). J gave up 8 bases and V 0 bases, and 13 bases lay outside the gene matches. As DNA, the CDR3 is TGCAGTGCTAGAGATCCGACCCCCGGGACAGGGAAAGGCTACACCTTC. It specifies CSARDPTPGTGKGYTF.

This clonotype was counted ten times or more. V usage is TRBV28 and J usage is TRBJ1-1; no reliable D call. Germline assignment: CDR1 MDHEN and CDR2 SYDVKM. There are 15 residues in the CDR3. V lost 5 bases to trimming and J lost 1 base, with 14 bases between them. The CDR3 coding sequence is TGTGCCAGCAGTGGCCTGCTACCCTGGAACACTGAAGCTTTCTTT. It codes for CASSGLLPWNTEAFF.

The table lists this clonotype with many counts. The rearrangement joins TRBV5-1 to TRBJ1-1; no firm D call. CDR3 length: 15 residues. Germline assignment: CDR1 SGHRS and CDR2 YFSETQ. Trimming pared 0 bases from V and 3 bases from J, leaving 12 bases between. The CDR3 DNA reads as TGCGCCAGCAGCTTGGAGGTGGCTGGCTACACTGAAGCTTTCTTT. This codes for CASSLEVAGYTEAFF. Complete variable domain (other parts from reference TRBV5-1 and TRBJ1-1): KAGVTQTPRYLIKTRGQQVTLSCSPISGHRSVSWYQQTPGQGLQFLFEYFSETQRNKGNFPGRFSGRQFSNSRSEMNVSTLELGDSALYLCASSLEVAGYTEAFFGQGTRLTVV.

This clonotype has ten or more counts. The chain employs TRBV20-1 and TRBJ2-7; D call uncertain. Germline V lookup: CDR1 DFQATT, CDR2 SNEGSKA (reference sequence). The CDR3 length is 14 residues. Trimming shortened V by 0 bases and J by 0 bases, and 9 bases separated the two germline ends. The CDR3 loop reads CSARDRRRSYEQYF. The CDR3 DNA sequence: TGCAGTGCTAGAGATAGACGTCGCTCCTACGAGCAGTACTTC.

This clonotype was recorded only once. The chain combines TRBV12-3 or TRBV12-4 with TRBJ1-1, with D perhaps TRBD1 (5 bases). The CDR3 runs to 17 residues. V was cut by 6 bases and J by 4 bases, with 24 bases left in between. The CDR3 sequence: CASRIGTHFRPGTEAFF. The DNA for the CDR3 is TGTGCCAGCAGGATCGGGACTCACTTTCGACCGGGCACTGAAGCTTTCTTT.

This clonotype was recorded a few times. This chain connects TRBV7-2 to TRBJ1-5, with D possibly being TRBD1 (6 bases). Trimming took off 5 bases at V and 6 bases at J, with 17 bases between the two ends. Germline V CDR1 and CDR2: SGHTA, FQGNSA. This CDR3 spans 15 amino acids. For the CDR3, the DNA is TGTGCCAGCAGCGAACAGGGTTGGGTTAGTCAGCCCCAGCATTTT. It specifies CASSEQGWVSQPQHF.

This clonotype was detected ten times or more. The rearrangement joins TRBV20-1 to TRBJ2-5; no clear D. Trimming removed 5 bases from V and 2 bases from J, with 3 bases in between. The CDR3 is 10 amino acids. The V gene's germline CDR1 is DFQATT and CDR2 SNEGSKA (reference sequence). The CDR3 region is CSAAQETQYF. The CDR3 nucleotides are TGCAGTGCTGCTCAAGAGACCCAGTACTTC.

The rearrangement joins TRBV13 to TRBJ1-5; 8 bases are a match to TRBD1. J was trimmed by 7 bases and V by 4 bases; bases with no gene match: 6. From germline, CDR1 is PRHDT and CDR2 FYEKMQ (reference sequence). This CDR3 has 14 residues. DNA of the CDR3: TGTGCCAGCAGCTCCAGGGGGCGGAGGCAGCCCCAGCATTTT. Its protein product is CASSSRGRRQPQHF.

The table lists this clonotype with many counts. V and J are TRBV20-1 and TRBJ2-5, with 13 bases lining up with TRBD2. In germline, CDR1 is DFQATT, CDR2 SNEGSKA (reference sequence). The CDR3 consists of 13 residues. The V gene end was trimmed by 6 bases and the J gene end by 5 bases; junction bases not matched to a gene: 3. The DNA for the CDR3 is TGCAGTGCGGAGGGACTAGCGGGGGAGACCCAGTACTTC. It encodes CSAEGLAGETQYF.

The sample holds many counts of this clonotype. V usage is TRBV18 and J usage is TRBJ1-2, with TRBD1 matching 7 bases. The CDR3 sequence is 15 residues long. J lost 5 bases, V lost 3 bases, and 9 bases had no gene match. Germline V gene sequence: CDR1 KGHSH, CDR2 LQKENI. Written as DNA, the CDR3 is TGTGCCAGCTCACCCCAGGCACAGGGGCTGTATGGCTACACCTTC. It yields the protein CASSPQAQGLYGYTF.

This clonotype was counted at least ten times. This chain's CDR3 is CASSTRPVPEAFF. The CDR3 nucleotides are TGTGCCAGCAGCACCCGACCCGTCCCTGAAGCTTTCTTT. The V and J genes are TRBV7-9 and TRBJ1-1; D not certain. V dropped 5 bases and J dropped 6 bases, with 13 bases sitting between them. The CDR3 runs 13 residues. Germline values: CDR1 SEHNR, CDR2 FQNEAQ (reference sequence).

The table lists this clonotype with many counts. This chain joins TRBV15 and TRBJ1-2; D ambiguous. The CDR3 spans 15 residues. Germline loops: CDR1 LNHNV, CDR2 YYDKDF (reference sequence). The ends were cut back, 0 bases at V and 4 bases at J, with 12 bases in the middle. CDR3 loop: CATSRDSYYGYGYTF. The CDR3 nucleotides read TGTGCCACCAGCAGAGATTCCTATTACGGCTATGGCTACACCTTC. The full variable domain, completed using reference TRBV15 and TRBJ1-2, is DAMVIQNPRYQVTQFGKPVTLSCSQTLNHNVMYWYQQKSSQAPKLLFHYYDKDFNNEADTPDNFQSRRPNTSFCFLDIRSPGLGDTAMYLCATSRDSYYGYGYTFGSGTRLTVV.

This clonotype has only one observation. The chain combines TRBV7-4 with TRBJ2-5; a weak D match, TRBD2 (7 bases). Trimming took off 4 bases at V and 4 bases at J, with 25 bases between the two ends. The germline V gene has CDR1 SGHVT and CDR2 SQSDAQ. The CDR3 is 18 amino acids. Written as DNA, the CDR3 is TGTGCCAGCAGCTCCGAGCCCCGGGGGGCGCAGGTCGTAGAGACCCAGTACTTC. This encodes CASSSEPRGAQVVETQYF.

The sample holds many counts of this clonotype. The rearrangement joins TRBV7-8 to TRBJ2-7; D gene ambiguous. Between the trimmed V and J ends, which lost 5 bases and 5 bases, there was a span of 16 bases. The CDR3 is 14 residues long. The germline gives CDR1 SGHVS, CDR2 FQNEAQ. The CDR3 DNA follows: TGTGCCAGCAGCCTTATGTTGCATTCTGACGAGCAGTACTTC. The encoded protein is CASSLMLHSDEQYF.

Comments on this clonotype: A read error may produce the germline difference seen at one junction end. The rearrangement links TRBV5-6 to TRBJ1-2; D is undetermined. The germline V gene has CDR1 SGHDT and CDR2 YYEEEE. The CDR3 contains 15 residues. Here the CDR3 DNA reads TGTGCCAGCAGCTGGGCCGTGTTAGCTAACTGTGGCTACACCTTC. Translation: CASSWAVLANCGYTF.

This clonotype was counted ten times or more. The chain is built from TRBV28 and TRBJ1-2, with 8 bases fitting TRBD1. Unmatched junction bases numbered 7, after V lost 5 bases and J lost 2 bases. This CDR3 contains 15 residues. Germline V gene lookup returns CDR1 MDHEN and CDR2 SYDVKM. The CDR3 sequence is CASSPVDRVNYGYTF. As DNA, the CDR3 is TGTGCCAGCAGTCCGGTGGACAGGGTCAACTATGGCTACACCTTC.

V and J are TRBV12-3 or TRBV12-4 and TRBJ1-2, with 10 bases fitting TRBD1. CDR3 length: 14 amino acids. J gave up 7 bases and V 7 bases, and 9 bases lay outside the gene matches. CDR3: CASTPGQGMSGYTF. CDR3 nucleotide sequence: TGTGCCAGCACACCGGGACAGGGGATGAGTGGCTACACCTTC.

This clonotype was recorded many times. This chain uses TRBV20-1 with TRBJ2-2; tentatively, D is TRBD1 (7 bases). Trimming stripped 5 bases from V and 4 bases from J, with 20 bases between. Germline values: CDR1 DFQATT, CDR2 SNEGSKA (reference sequence). The CDR3 contains 16 residues. The CDR3 region has the DNA TGCAGTGCTCGCCGGAGGGACAGAGAACCCACCGGGGAGCTGTTTTTT. Translated: CSARRRDREPTGELFF.

Ten or more counts support this clonotype. The chain uses TRBV7-3 and TRBJ1-1; D is possibly TRBD1 (5 bases). The germline V gene has CDR1 SGHTA and CDR2 FQGTGA. The CDR3 extends over 13 amino acids. V lost 5 bases and J 6 bases, leaving 13 bases between the germline ends. The CDR3, as DNA: TGTGCCAGCAGCCTGACGGGGGGGGCTGAAGCTTTCTTT. This gives the protein CASSLTGGAEAFF.